These 23 T cell receptor beta chains were all obtained from the same sample, sequenced in a study of T cell responses to AZD1222 COVID-19 vaccine. Sequencing used immunoSEQ multiplex PCR; TCRdb keeps in-frame clones, though not all of them. Here the sample spans around 58,000 clones, around 80% being singletons. This specimen was peripheral blood, taken on day 0 of AZD1222 vaccination. These receptors came from an adult in good health.

This chain joins TRBV27 and TRBJ2-7; weak D call: TRBD1 (5 bases). CDR1 and CDR2 from the germline V gene are MNHEY and SMNVEV (reference sequence). This CDR3 comprises 14 residues. V lost 5 bases and J 5 bases, leaving 16 bases between the germline ends. The CDR3 nucleotides are TGTGCCAGCAGTCCCCTAGGGGTTCGGAACGAGCAGTACTTC. Translating gives CASSPLGVRNEQYF.

V usage is TRBV28 and J usage is TRBJ2-7; D gene ambiguous. Between the trimmed V and J ends, which lost 5 bases and 4 bases, there was a span of 15 bases. The V gene's germline CDR1 is MDHEN and CDR2 SYDVKM. The CDR3 is 14 amino acids. The CDR3 reads CASSPGDQPYEQYF. DNA of the CDR3: TGTGCCAGCAGTCCGGGCGACCAGCCTTACGAGCAGTACTTC.

V gene TRBV7-2 combines with J gene TRBJ1-3; D might be TRBD1 (6 bases). The germline V and J ends were trimmed by 3 bases and 4 bases, with 10 bases remaining between them. The CDR3 has 14 residues. Germline V lookup: CDR1 SGHTA, CDR2 FQGNSA. CDR3 nucleotide sequence: TGTGCCAGCAGCTTGGTCGGACAGGGAAACACCATATATTTT. The encoded protein is CASSLVGQGNTIYF.

The rearrangement joins TRBV5-4 to TRBJ2-3; 11 positions match TRBD2. CDR3 length equals 16 residues. V gave up 0 bases and J gave up 5 bases; unmatched junction bases: 5. Germline-derived CDR1 and CDR2 are SGHNT and YYREEE (reference sequence). CDR3 sequence: CASSLVAGGPGDTQYF. In DNA, the CDR3 is TGTGCCAGCAGCTTGGTAGCGGGAGGGCCCGGAGATACGCAGTATTTT.

A single count supports this clone. The chain employs TRBV3-1 (or the pseudogene TRBV3-2) and TRBJ2-7, with a tentative D call TRBD2 (7 bases). Per germline, CDR1 LGHDT and CDR2 YNNKEL (reference sequence). The CDR3 is made up of 17 amino acids. Trimming removed 1 base from V and 5 bases from J, with 21 bases in between. The CDR3 nucleotides read TGTGCCAGCAGCCAAGGGGAGGGGGGGATTAAAGAGGACGAGCAGTACTTC. The encoded protein is CASSQGEGGIKEDEQYF.

The chain employs TRBV11-3 and TRBJ2-1, with 11 bases matching TRBD1. The CDR3 runs to 15 residues. Losses at the gene ends were 5 bases for V and 6 bases for J; bases not matched to a gene: 6. Germline V lookup: CDR1 SGHNT, CDR2 YENEEA. The CDR3 coding sequence is TGTGCCAGCAGCAAGGGACAGGGGGGCCTCAATGAGCAGTTCTTC. Translating gives CASSKGQGGLNEQFF.

This chain uses TRBV14 with TRBJ1-1; 7 positions agree with TRBD1. This CDR3 is 14 amino acids long. Trimming cost V 5 bases and J 4 bases; bases outside gene matches: 7. The germline V gene encodes CDR1 SGHDN and CDR2 FVKESK. The CDR3 region is CASSIKTGSTEAFF. The DNA of the CDR3 is TGTGCCAGCAGCATAAAGACAGGGAGCACTGAAGCTTTCTTT. Filled out from reference TRBV14 and TRBJ1-1, the complete variable domain reads EAGVTQFPSHSVIEKGQTVTLRCDPISGHDNLYWYRRVMGKEIKFLLHFVKESKQDESGMPNNRFLAERTGGTYSTLKVQPAELEDSGVYFCASSIKTGSTEAFFGQGTRLTVV.

This clone has only a few counts. V gene TRBV27 combines with J gene TRBJ2-7; TRBD2 matches 8 bases. The V gene's germline CDR1 is MNHEY and CDR2 SMNVEV (reference sequence). The CDR3 is 14 amino acids. V was clipped by 6 bases and J by 0 bases; unmatched bases: 4. The CDR3 loop reads CASSPAGVSYEQYF. CDR3 DNA: TGTGCCAGCAGCCCAGCGGGGGTCTCCTACGAGCAGTACTTC.

This chain connects TRBV3-1 (or the pseudogene TRBV3-2) to TRBJ1-1; TRBD1 agrees at 7 bases. CDR1 and CDR2 (germline): LGHDT, YNNKEL (reference sequence). The CDR3 is 13 amino acids. The trim removed 3 bases at V and 6 bases at J, leaving 4 bases unmatched. The CDR3 loop is CASSHGTVAEAFF. The CDR3 nucleotides read TGTGCCAGCAGCCATGGGACAGTGGCTGAAGCTTTCTTT.

The DNA of the CDR3 is TGTGCCAGCAGCTTAGGCCCAGGTGGCTCTGGAAACACCATATATTTT. This translates into CASSLGPGGSGNTIYF. The chain is built from TRBV7-6 and TRBJ1-3; D is unresolved. The CDR3 covers 16 residues. Germline CDR1 is SGHVS and CDR2 is FNYEAQ. Between the trimmed V and J ends, which lost 1 base and 0 bases, there was a span of 10 bases.

V and J are TRBV6-5 and TRBJ1-4, with 9 bases fitting TRBD1. The CDR3 spans 14 residues. CDR1 and CDR2 from the germline V gene are MNHEY and SVGAGI. With V trimmed by 9 bases and J by 6 bases, 8 bases remained unmatched. CDR3 nucleotides: TGTGCCAGTACAATGGGGGACAGGGATGAAAAACTGTTTTTT. The encoded protein is CASTMGDRDEKLFF.

This sequence joins TRBV4-1 and TRBJ1-2; no firm D call. Trimming took off 0 bases at V and 3 bases at J, with 5 bases between the two ends. Germline V gene lookup returns CDR1 MGHRA and CDR2 YSYEKL. The CDR3 length is 13 residues. CDR3 sequence reads: CASSQDPHYGYTF. In DNA form, the CDR3 reads TGCGCCAGCAGCCAAGATCCGCACTATGGCTACACCTTC.

This chain connects TRBV4-1 to TRBJ2-3; TRBD1 matches at 8 bases. There are 18 residues in the CDR3. In germline, CDR1 is MGHRA, CDR2 YSYEKL. V was pared by 0 bases and J by 4 bases, with 12 bases of the junction left unmatched. This chain's CDR3 is CASSQDRLAGGFADTQYF. The CDR3 bases are TGCGCCAGCAGCCAAGATAGGTTAGCAGGGGGCTTTGCAGATACGCAGTATTTT.

This clone was counted a single time. This chain links TRBV30 with TRBJ2-5; D is possibly TRBD1 or TRBD2 (5 bases each). CDR1 and CDR2 (germline): GTSNPN, SVGIG (reference sequence). This CDR3 is 14 amino acids long. With 2 bases removed from V and 1 base from J, the gap between germline ends came to 11 bases. Here the CDR3 reads CAWSTTRGQETQYF. Here the CDR3 DNA reads TGTGCCTGGAGTACAACGAGGGGCCAAGAGACCCAGTACTTC.

The genes are TRBV6-5 and TRBJ1-5; 7 bases map to TRBD1. V shed 6 bases and J 5 bases; nucleotides not matched to a gene: 4. Per germline, CDR1 MNHEY and CDR2 SVGAGI. The CDR3 consists of 13 residues. The CDR3 coding sequence is TGTGCCAGCAGGAGAACAGGGGATCAGCCCCAGCATTTT. Its translation is CASRRTGDQPQHF.

CDR3 in DNA: TGTGCCAGCAGTTTCCTGGGAGAAGCTTTCTTT. Encoded protein: CASSFLGEAFF. The chain is built from TRBV28 and TRBJ1-1; D not resolved. This CDR3 region has 11 residues. Germline loops: CDR1 MDHEN, CDR2 SYDVKM. Between the trimmed V and J ends, which lost 3 bases and 8 bases, there was a span of 7 bases.

V gene TRBV12-3 or TRBV12-4 combines with J gene TRBJ2-5; no definite D call. The CDR3 covers 13 residues. Trimming removed 3 bases at V and 3 bases at J, with 8 bases between. CDR3 protein: CASSFGPEETQYF. The CDR3, as DNA: TGTGCCAGCAGTTTTGGGCCAGAAGAGACCCAGTACTTC.

This clone was seen a few times. The gene calls are TRBV5-5 and TRBJ1-5; 8 bases line up with TRBD1. V lost 4 bases to trimming and J lost 1 base; unmatched junction nucleotides: 4. Germline V gene data show CDR1 as SGHKS and CDR2 as YYEKEE (reference sequence). The CDR3 sequence is 15 residues long. The CDR3 protein is CASSETGDSNQPQHF. The CDR3 nucleotides read TGTGCCAGCAGCGAGACAGGGGACAGCAATCAGCCCCAGCATTTT.

The CDR3, as DNA: TGCGCCAGCACCCTAACGGGGGGCCAAGAGACCCAGTACTTC. Its translation is CASTLTGGQETQYF. The chain is built from TRBV5-1 and TRBJ2-5; TRBD2 matches 7 bases. The CDR3 is 14 amino acids. Trimming cost V 6 bases and J 1 base; bases outside gene matches: 6. Germline lookup yields CDR1 SGHRS and CDR2 YFSETQ. The variable domain in full, with the rest retrieved from reference TRBV5-1 and TRBJ2-5, is KAGVTQTPRYLIKTRGQQVTLSCSPISGHRSVSWYQQTPGQGLQFLFEYFSETQRNKGNFPGRFSGRQFSNSRSEMNVSTLELGDSALYLCASTLTGGQETQYFGPGTRLLVL.

CDR3 residues: CASAWETQYF. The DNA for the CDR3 is TGCGCCAGCGCCTGGGAGACCCAGTACTTC. The chain carries TRBV10-1 and TRBJ2-5; D unclear. This CDR3 is 10 amino acids long. Trimming pared 8 bases from V and 5 bases from J, leaving 6 bases between. In germline, CDR1 is WNHNN, CDR2 SYGVQD (reference sequence).

The rearrangement uses TRBV6-5 and TRBJ1-5, with a tentative D call TRBD1 (5 bases). V was clipped by 8 bases and J by 4 bases, with 18 bases between them. The CDR3 is 15 residues long. The germline gives CDR1 MNHEY, CDR2 SVGAGI. CDR3 sequence: CASGISPRANQPQHF. DNA for the CDR3: TGTGCCAGCGGGATCTCCCCCAGGGCTAATCAGCCCCAGCATTTT.

The V call is TRBV6-2 or TRBV6-3, the J call TRBJ1-5; D uncertain. The CDR3 contains 14 residues. V was trimmed by 4 bases and J by 0 bases, leaving 7 bases between them. Germline V gene sequence: CDR1 MNHEY, CDR2 SVGEGT. CDR3 sequence (DNA): TGTGCCAGCAGTTTGGGTCTTAGCAATCAGCCCCAGCATTTT. Its translation: CASSLGLSNQPQHF.

This clone was counted once. The rearrangement links TRBV25-1 to TRBJ1-2; D is undetermined. From germline, CDR1 is MGHDK and CDR2 SYGVNS. The CDR3 length is 13 residues. V lost 2 bases, J lost 1 base, and 5 bases lay in between. The CDR3 DNA sequence: TGTGCCAGCAGTGAACTTAATAACTATGGCTACACCTTC. This codes for CASSELNNYGYTF.